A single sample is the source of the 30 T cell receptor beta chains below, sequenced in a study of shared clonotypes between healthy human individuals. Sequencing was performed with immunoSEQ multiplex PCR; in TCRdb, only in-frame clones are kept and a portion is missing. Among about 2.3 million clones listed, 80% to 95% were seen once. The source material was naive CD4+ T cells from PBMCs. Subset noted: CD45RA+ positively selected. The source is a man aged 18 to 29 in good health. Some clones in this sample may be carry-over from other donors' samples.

CDR3: CASSQDRGSSGRNIQYF. For the CDR3, the DNA is TGTGCCAGCAGCCAAGATAGGGGGTCTAGCGGGAGAAACATTCAGTACTTC. The chain links TRBV14 to TRBJ2-4; 10 bases are shared with TRBD2. The trim removed 0 bases at V and 6 bases at J, leaving 8 bases unmatched. In germline, CDR1 is SGHDN, CDR2 FVKESK. This CDR3 region has 17 residues.

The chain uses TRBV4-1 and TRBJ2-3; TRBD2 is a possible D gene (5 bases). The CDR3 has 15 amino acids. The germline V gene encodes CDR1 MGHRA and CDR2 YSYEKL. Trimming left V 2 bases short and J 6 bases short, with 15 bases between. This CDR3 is CASSQRPPRGDTQYF. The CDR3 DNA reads TGCGCCAGCAGCCAACGGCCCCCTAGAGGGGATACGCAGTATTTT.

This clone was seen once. The CDR3 nucleotides read TGTGCCAGCACCGCACTAGCGGACACAGATACGCAGTATTTT. It translates to CASTALADTDTQYF. The chain joins TRBV9 to TRBJ2-3; 8 bases agree with TRBD2. Trimming at V came to 6 bases and at J to 2 bases, leaving 5 bases not matched to a gene. Germline-derived CDR1 and CDR2 are SGDLS and YYNGEE. The length of the CDR3 is 14 residues. Full variable domain (remainder filled in from reference TRBV9 and TRBJ2-3): DSGVTQTPKHLITATGQRVTLRCSPRSGDLSVYWYQQSLDQGLQFLIQYYNGEERAKGNILERFSAQQFPDLHSELNLSSLELGDSALYFCASTALADTDTQYFGPGTRLTVL.

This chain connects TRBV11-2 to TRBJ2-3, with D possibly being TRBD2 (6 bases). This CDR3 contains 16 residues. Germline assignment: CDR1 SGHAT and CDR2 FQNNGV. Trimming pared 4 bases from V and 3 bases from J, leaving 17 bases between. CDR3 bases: TGTGCCAGCAGCTCCCTAGCGAGCGGGTGGACAGATACGCAGTATTTT. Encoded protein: CASSSLASGWTDTQYF.

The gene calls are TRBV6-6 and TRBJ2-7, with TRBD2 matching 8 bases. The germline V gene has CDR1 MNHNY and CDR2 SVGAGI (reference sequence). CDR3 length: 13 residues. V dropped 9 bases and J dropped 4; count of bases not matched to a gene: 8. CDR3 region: CASETGGGYEQYF. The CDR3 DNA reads TGTGCCAGTGAGACGGGAGGGGGTTACGAGCAGTACTTC.

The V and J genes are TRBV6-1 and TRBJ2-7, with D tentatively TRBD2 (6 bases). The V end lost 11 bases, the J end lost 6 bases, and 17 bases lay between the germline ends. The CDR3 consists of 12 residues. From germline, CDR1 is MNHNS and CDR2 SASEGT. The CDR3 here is CAAGLREFEQYF. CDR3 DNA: TGTGCCGCGGGCCTCCGGGAGTTCGAGCAGTACTTC.

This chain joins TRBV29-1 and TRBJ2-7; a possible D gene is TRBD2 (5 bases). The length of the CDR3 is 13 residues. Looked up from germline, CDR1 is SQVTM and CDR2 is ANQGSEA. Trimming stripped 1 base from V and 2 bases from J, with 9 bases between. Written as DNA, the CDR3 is TGCAGCGTTGAAGGTGGGGAGACCTACGAGCAGTACTTC. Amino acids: CSVEGGETYEQYF.

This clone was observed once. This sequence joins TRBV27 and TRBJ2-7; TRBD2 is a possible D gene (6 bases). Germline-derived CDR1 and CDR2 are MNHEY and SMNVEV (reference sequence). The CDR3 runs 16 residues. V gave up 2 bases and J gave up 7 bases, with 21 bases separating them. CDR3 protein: CASSLAGRAVFREQYF. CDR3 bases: TGTGCCAGCAGTTTAGCGGGACGGGCAGTCTTTAGGGAGCAGTACTTC.

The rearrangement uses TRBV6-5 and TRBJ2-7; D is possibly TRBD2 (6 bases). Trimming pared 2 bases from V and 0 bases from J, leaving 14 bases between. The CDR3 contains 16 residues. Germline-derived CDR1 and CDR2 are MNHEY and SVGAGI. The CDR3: CASSYRGTGSSYEQYF. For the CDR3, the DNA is TGTGCCAGCAGTTACCGCGGGACGGGTAGCTCCTACGAGCAGTACTTC.

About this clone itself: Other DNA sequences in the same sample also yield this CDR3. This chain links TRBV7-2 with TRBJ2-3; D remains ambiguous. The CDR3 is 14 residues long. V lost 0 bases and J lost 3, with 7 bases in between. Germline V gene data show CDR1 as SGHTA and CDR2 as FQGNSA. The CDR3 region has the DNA TGTGCCAGCAGCTTAGCCGCACCGACAGATACGCAGTATTTT. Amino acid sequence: CASSLAAPTDTQYF.

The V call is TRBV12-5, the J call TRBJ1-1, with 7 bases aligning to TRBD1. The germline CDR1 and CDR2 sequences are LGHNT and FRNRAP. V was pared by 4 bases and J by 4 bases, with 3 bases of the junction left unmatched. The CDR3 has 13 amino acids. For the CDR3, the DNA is TGTGCTAGTGGTTCCCAGGGGGGCACTGAAGCTTTCTTT. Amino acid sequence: CASGSQGGTEAFF.

The CDR3 loop reads CASRIGTVDNEQFF. The CDR3 DNA follows: TGCGCCAGCAGGATCGGGACAGTGGACAATGAGCAGTTCTTC. The chain joins TRBV5-1 to TRBJ2-1, with 7 bases lining up with TRBD1. The CDR3 runs 14 residues. J was trimmed by 5 bases and V by 5 bases; bases with no gene match: 7. Germline V gene sequence: CDR1 SGHRS, CDR2 YFSETQ.

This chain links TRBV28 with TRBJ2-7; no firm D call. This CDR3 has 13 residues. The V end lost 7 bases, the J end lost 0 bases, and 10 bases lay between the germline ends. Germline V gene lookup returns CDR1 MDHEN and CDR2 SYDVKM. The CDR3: CASTSLGSYEQYF. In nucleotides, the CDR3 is TGTGCCAGCACCTCACTGGGCTCCTACGAGCAGTACTTC.

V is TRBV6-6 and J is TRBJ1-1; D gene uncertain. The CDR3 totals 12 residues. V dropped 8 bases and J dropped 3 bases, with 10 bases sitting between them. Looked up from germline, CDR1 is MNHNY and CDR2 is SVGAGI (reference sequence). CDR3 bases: TGTGCCAGCGGGGAGTCTCACACTGAAGCTTTCTTT. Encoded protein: CASGESHTEAFF.

The CDR3 bases are TGTGCCAGCAGCTTCACTGGCACTAGCGGGAGCTCCTACAATGAGCAGTTCTTC. Encoded protein: CASSFTGTSGSSYNEQFF. The rearrangement links TRBV5-8 to TRBJ2-1, with 11 bases that match TRBD2. The V gene end was trimmed by 2 bases and the J gene end by 0 bases; junction bases not matched to a gene: 7. CDR1 and CDR2 (germline): SGHTS, YDEGEE. This CDR3 spans 18 amino acids. The full variable domain, its missing parts supplied by reference TRBV5-8 and TRBJ2-1, is EAGVTQSPTHLIKTRGQQATLRCSPISGHTSVYWYQQALGLGLQFLLWYDEGEERNRGNFPPRFSGRQFPNYSSELNVNALELEDSALYLCASSFTGTSGSSYNEQFFGPGTRLTVL.

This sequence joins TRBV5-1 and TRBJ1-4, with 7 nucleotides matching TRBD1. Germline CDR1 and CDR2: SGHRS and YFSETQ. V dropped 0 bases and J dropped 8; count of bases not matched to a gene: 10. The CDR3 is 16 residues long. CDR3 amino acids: CASSLVAQGSGEKLFF. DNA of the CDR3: TGCGCCAGCAGCTTGGTTGCACAGGGGAGTGGAGAAAAACTGTTTTTT.

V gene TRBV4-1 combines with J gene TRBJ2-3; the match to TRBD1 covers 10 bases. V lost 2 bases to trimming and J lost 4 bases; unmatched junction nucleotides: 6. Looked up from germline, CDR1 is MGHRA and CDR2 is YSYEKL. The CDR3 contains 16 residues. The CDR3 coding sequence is TGCGCCAGCAGCCAACCGACAGGGGGCCCATCAGATACGCAGTATTTT. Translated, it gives CASSQPTGGPSDTQYF.

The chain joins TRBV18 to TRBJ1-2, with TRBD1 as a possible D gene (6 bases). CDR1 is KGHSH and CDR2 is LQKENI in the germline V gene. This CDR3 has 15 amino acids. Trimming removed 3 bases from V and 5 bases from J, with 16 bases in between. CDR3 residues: CASSPANREGYGYTF. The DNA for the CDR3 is TGTGCCAGCTCACCGGCTAACAGGGAAGGTTATGGCTACACCTTC.

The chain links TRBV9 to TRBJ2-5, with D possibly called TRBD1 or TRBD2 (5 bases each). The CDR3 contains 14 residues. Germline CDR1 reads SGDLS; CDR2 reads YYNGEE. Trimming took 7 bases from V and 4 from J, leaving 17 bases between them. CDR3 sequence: CASERGGAGETQYF. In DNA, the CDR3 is TGTGCCAGCGAACGAGGTGGGGCGGGAGAGACCCAGTACTTC. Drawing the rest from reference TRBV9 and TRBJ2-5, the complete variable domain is DSGVTQTPKHLITATGQRVTLRCSPRSGDLSVYWYQQSLDQGLQFLIQYYNGEERAKGNILERFSAQQFPDLHSELNLSSLELGDSALYFCASERGGAGETQYFGPGTRLLVL.

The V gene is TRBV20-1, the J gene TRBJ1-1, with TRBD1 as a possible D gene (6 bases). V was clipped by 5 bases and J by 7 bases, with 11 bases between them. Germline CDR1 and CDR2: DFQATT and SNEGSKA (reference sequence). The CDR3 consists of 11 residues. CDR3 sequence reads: CSAGSRGEAFF. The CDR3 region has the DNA TGCAGTGCTGGATCCAGGGGTGAAGCTTTCTTT.

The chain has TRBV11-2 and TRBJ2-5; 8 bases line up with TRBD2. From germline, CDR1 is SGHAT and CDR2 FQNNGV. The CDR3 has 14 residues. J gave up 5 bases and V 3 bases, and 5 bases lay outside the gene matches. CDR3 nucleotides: TGTGCCAGCAGCTTCGGCGGGAGGTTGGAGACCCAGTACTTC. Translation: CASSFGGRLETQYF.

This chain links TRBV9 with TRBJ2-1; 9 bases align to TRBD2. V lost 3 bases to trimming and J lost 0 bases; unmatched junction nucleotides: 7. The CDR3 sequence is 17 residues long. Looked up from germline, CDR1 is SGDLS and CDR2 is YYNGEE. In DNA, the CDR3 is TGTGCCAGCAGCGCCGGGGGTAGCGGGAGCTCCTACAATGAGCAGTTCTTC. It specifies CASSAGGSGSSYNEQFF. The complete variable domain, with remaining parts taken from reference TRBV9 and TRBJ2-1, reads DSGVTQTPKHLITATGQRVTLRCSPRSGDLSVYWYQQSLDQGLQFLIQYYNGEERAKGNILERFSAQQFPDLHSELNLSSLELGDSALYFCASSAGGSGSSYNEQFFGPGTRLTVL.

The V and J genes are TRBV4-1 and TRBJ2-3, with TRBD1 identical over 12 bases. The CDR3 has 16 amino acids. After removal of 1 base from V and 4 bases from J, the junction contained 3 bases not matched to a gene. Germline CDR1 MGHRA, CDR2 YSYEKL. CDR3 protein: CASSQAGTGGADTQYF. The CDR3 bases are TGCGCCAGCAGCCAAGCCGGGACAGGGGGCGCAGATACGCAGTATTTT.

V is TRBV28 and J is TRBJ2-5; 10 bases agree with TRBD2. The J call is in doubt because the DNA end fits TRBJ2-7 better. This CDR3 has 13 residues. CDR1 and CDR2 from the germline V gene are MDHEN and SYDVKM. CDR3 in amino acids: CASKELAGSEQYF. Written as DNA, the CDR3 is TGTGCCAGCAAGGAACTAGCGGGATCCGAGCAGTACTTC.

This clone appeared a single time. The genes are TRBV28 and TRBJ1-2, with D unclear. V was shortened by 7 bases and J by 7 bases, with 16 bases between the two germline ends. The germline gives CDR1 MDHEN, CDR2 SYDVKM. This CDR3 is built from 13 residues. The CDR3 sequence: CASKLDMLVGYTF. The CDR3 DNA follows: TGTGCCAGCAAGCTCGACATGTTGGTTGGCTACACCTTC.

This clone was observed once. This CDR3 reads CASSPLTSSHEQYF. For the CDR3, the DNA is TGTGCCAGCAGCCCCCTGACTAGTTCCCACGAGCAGTACTTC. This chain connects TRBV7-8 to TRBJ2-7; D is perhaps TRBD2 (6 bases). The length of the CDR3 is 14 residues. The V gene's germline CDR1 is SGHVS and CDR2 FQNEAQ. The germline V and J ends were trimmed by 5 bases and 5 bases, with 16 bases remaining between them.

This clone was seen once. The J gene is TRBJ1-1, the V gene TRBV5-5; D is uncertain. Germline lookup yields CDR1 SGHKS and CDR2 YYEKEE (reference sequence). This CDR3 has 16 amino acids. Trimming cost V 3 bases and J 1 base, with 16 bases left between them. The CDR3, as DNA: TGTGCCAGCAGCTCTTCGCTCCAGGCTGCGAACACTGAAGCTTTCTTT. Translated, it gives CASSSSLQAANTEAFF.

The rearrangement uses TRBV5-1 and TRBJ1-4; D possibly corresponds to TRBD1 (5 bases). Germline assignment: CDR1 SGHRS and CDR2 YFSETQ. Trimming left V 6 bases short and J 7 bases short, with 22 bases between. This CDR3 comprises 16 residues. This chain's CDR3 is CASIQPVEQDFEKLFF. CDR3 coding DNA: TGCGCCAGCATCCAACCGGTGGAACAGGATTTTGAAAAACTGTTTTTT.

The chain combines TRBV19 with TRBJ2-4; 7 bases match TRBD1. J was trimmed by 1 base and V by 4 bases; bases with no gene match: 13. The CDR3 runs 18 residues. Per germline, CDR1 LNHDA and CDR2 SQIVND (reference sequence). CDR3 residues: CASSTSPQGRGAKNIQYF. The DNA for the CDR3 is TGTGCCAGTAGTACCTCGCCACAGGGGAGAGGGGCCAAAAACATTCAGTACTTC.

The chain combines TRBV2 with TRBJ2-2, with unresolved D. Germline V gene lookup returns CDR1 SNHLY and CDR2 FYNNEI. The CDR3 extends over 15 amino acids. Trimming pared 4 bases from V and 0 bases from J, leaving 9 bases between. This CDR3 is CASSVAQTNTGELFF. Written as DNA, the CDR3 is TGTGCCAGCAGTGTGGCCCAGACGAACACCGGGGAGCTGTTTTTT.